Each of the 25 T cell receptor beta chains below was sequenced from the same sample in a study of Graves' ophthalmopathy and Graves' hyperthyroidism (dated by TCRdb to 2017 to 2018). Sequencing was carried out with an Illumina HiSeq 2000. TCR beta CDR3 regions were amplified from RNA transcripts for repertoire sequencing. HTBI primers and the Qiagen OneStep RT-PCR kit were used in a first-round RT-PCR, which was followed by a second-round multiplex PCR, size selection and purification. TCRdb handled the public reads itself, with Q25 trimming in fastp and clone calling in MiXCR, and kept productive beta chains. Identical CDR3 protein sequences are pooled into one entry, listed with their most common genes and DNA. The sample table lists 1 million to 1.3 million distinct CDR3 sequences, around a third of them with a count of one. The ten largest clones capture 11% of the sample. The source material was peripheral blood or thyroid tissue (not recorded which). Receptor source: an adult man with Graves' hyperthyroidism.

This clonotype was detected only a few times. This may come from a read error, since a much larger clone is one base off. The chain links TRBV5-1 to TRBJ1-2, with D perhaps matching TRBD1 (6 bases). Germline CDR1 reads SGHRS; CDR2 reads YFSETQ. V was cut by 2 bases and J by 0 bases, with 11 bases left in between. The CDR3 totals 15 residues. In nucleotides, the CDR3 is TGCGCCAGCAGCTTCGGACAGCTCGCTAACTATGGCTACACCTTC. Protein: CASSFGQLANYGYTF.

This clonotype has ten or more counts. V and J are TRBV5-1 and TRBJ2-7; perhaps TRBD1 as D (6 bases). From germline, CDR1 is SGHRS and CDR2 YFSETQ. V lost 2 bases and J 7 bases, leaving 13 bases between the germline ends. CDR3 length: 13 residues. This CDR3 reads CASSLQGEAEQYF. CDR3 in DNA: TGCGCCAGCAGCTTACAGGGTGAGGCGGAGCAGTACTTC.

The chain joins TRBV24-1 to TRBJ1-3, with no clear D. CDR1 and CDR2 (germline): KGHDR, SFDVKD. This CDR3 region has 17 residues. The CDR3 DNA is TGTGCTAGATTCATCCCGGGCCCAGAGCATCCTGGAAACACCATATATTTT. Residues: CARFIPGPEHPGNTIYF.

There are a few counts of this clonotype. The chain has TRBV10-3 and TRBJ1-2, with D possibly TRBD1 on 6 matching bases. Germline loops: CDR1 ENHRY, CDR2 SYGVKD. This CDR3 is 14 amino acids long. The ends were cut back, 7 bases at V and 1 base at J, with 13 bases in the middle. The CDR3 nucleotides are TGTGCCATCACGACCGGGGGCGATAACTATGGCTACACCTTC. Its protein is CAITTGGDNYGYTF.

The sample holds many counts of this clonotype. V gene TRBV12-3 or TRBV12-4 combines with J gene TRBJ2-7; D remains unclear. The CDR3 runs to 14 residues. The germline V and J ends were trimmed by 6 bases and 1 base, with 13 bases remaining between them. The CDR3 DNA sequence: TGTGCCAGCAGCCCCCGGTTGGGATCCTACGAGCAGTACTTC. It encodes CASSPRLGSYEQYF.

This clonotype was seen ten or more times. The CDR3, as DNA: TGTGCCATCAGATTGGACACAGGGAACACTGAAGCTTTCTTT. It is translated as CAIRLDTGNTEAFF. The chain carries TRBV10-3 and TRBJ1-1; a weak D match, TRBD1 (5 bases). Between the trimmed V and J ends, which lost 6 bases and 1 base, there was a span of 12 bases. This CDR3 has 14 residues. The germline CDR1 and CDR2 sequences are ENHRY and SYGVKD.

The chain uses TRBV29-1 and TRBJ1-2, with 11 bases matching TRBD1. The germline CDR1 and CDR2 sequences are SQVTM and ANQGSEA. The V gene end was trimmed by 2 bases and the J gene end by 7 bases; junction bases not matched to a gene: 6. The CDR3 has 14 amino acids. The CDR3 bases are TGCAGCGTTGAAAGGACAGGGGGCGGGTCTGGCTACACCTTC. Amino acids: CSVERTGGGSGYTF.

A few counts support this clonotype. The CDR3 region has the DNA TGTGCCAGCAATACCGGGAATTACTACGAGCAGTACTTC. It yields the protein CASNTGNYYEQYF. This chain uses TRBV6-2 or TRBV6-3 with TRBJ2-7; a weak D match, TRBD2 (5 bases). CDR1 and CDR2 from the germline V gene are MNHEY and SVGEGT. V dropped 7 bases and J dropped 3 bases, with 13 bases sitting between them. This CDR3 has 13 residues.

This clonotype has at least ten counts. The gene calls are TRBV19 and TRBJ1-6; tentative D call: TRBD1 (6 bases). The germline CDR1 and CDR2 sequences are LNHDA and SQIVND (reference sequence). Trimming removed 8 bases from V and 7 bases from J, with 12 bases in between. This CDR3 contains 13 residues. CDR3 region: CASCSGQNSPLHF. CDR3 in DNA: TGTGCCAGTTGTAGTGGACAGAATTCACCCCTCCACTTT.

This clonotype was picked up many times. The chain combines TRBV7-8 with TRBJ1-4, with 10 positions matching TRBD1. The germline V gene encodes CDR1 SGHVS and CDR2 FQNEAQ. There are 15 residues in the CDR3. Trimming removed 5 bases from V and 7 bases from J; junction bases left unmatched: 7. In nucleotides, the CDR3 is TGTGCCAGCAGCCCTGACAGGGGGCGCGGTGAAAAACTGTTTTTT. This sequence encodes CASSPDRGRGEKLFF. The full variable domain, with the rest looked up from reference TRBV7-8 and TRBJ1-4, is GAGVSQSPRYKVAKRGQDVALRCDPISGHVSLFWYQQALGQGPEFLTYFQNEAQLDKSGLPSDRFFAERPEGSVSTLKIQRTQQEDSAVYLCASSPDRGRGEKLFFGSGTQLSVL.

This clonotype was observed many times. The chain combines TRBV5-6 with TRBJ1-6, with D possibly being TRBD1 (6 bases). The CDR3 sequence is 16 residues long. V lost 1 base and J lost 5, with 13 bases in between. Germline CDR1 and CDR2: SGHDT and YYEEEE. This CDR3 is CASSLQSTGDNSPLHF. The CDR3 DNA reads TGTGCCAGCAGCTTGCAGTCGACAGGAGATAATTCACCCCTCCACTTT.

A few counts support this clonotype. The CDR3 nucleotides are TGTGCCAGCAGCCTGGGACAGTCTACCTACGAGCAGTACTTC. Its translation is CASSLGQSTYEQYF. V gene TRBV13 combines with J gene TRBJ2-7; 7 bases agree with TRBD1. The CDR3 has 14 residues. Germline V gives CDR1 PRHDT, CDR2 FYEKMQ (reference sequence). Trimming removed 5 bases from V and 2 bases from J; junction bases left unmatched: 6. The full variable domain, with the rest looked up from reference TRBV13 and TRBJ2-7, is AAGVIQSPRHLIKEKRETATLKCYPIPRHDTVYWYQQGPGQDPQFLISFYEKMQSDKGSIPDRFSAQQFSDYHSELNMSSLELGDSALYFCASSLGQSTYEQYFGPGTRLTVT.

Comments on this clonotype: One end of the junction fails to match germline, which may point to a read error. The genes are TRBV6-5 and TRBJ1-5; D remains ambiguous. Germline-derived CDR1 and CDR2 are MNHEY and SVGAGI. CDR3 length equals 13 residues. The CDR3 coding sequence is TGTGCCAGCAGTGACTCGGTTGGTGAGCCCCAGCATTTT. This codes for CASSDSVGEPQHF.

This clonotype was counted a few times. The V call is TRBV19, the J call TRBJ2-2; 7 nucleotides line up with TRBD1. Germline assignment: CDR1 LNHDA and CDR2 SQIVND (reference sequence). The J segment lost 4 bases and the V segment lost 5 bases, leaving 7 bases of the junction unmatched. This CDR3 comprises 15 residues. In DNA form, the CDR3 reads TGTGCCAGTAGTTGGCAGGGGGATGTCACCGGGGAGCTGTTTTTT. Translating it yields CASSWQGDVTGELFF. The complete variable domain, with remaining parts taken from reference TRBV19 and TRBJ2-2, reads DGGITQSPKYLFRKEGQNVTLSCEQNLNHDAMYWYRQDPGQGLRLIYYSQIVNDFQKGDIAEGYSVSREKKESFPLTVTSAQKNPTAFYLCASSWQGDVTGELFFGEGSRLTVL.

Ten or more counts support this clonotype. CDR3 in DNA: TGTGCCAGCAGCTTCACGATCTCCGGGACAGGGGATGAAAAACTGTTTTTT. As protein: CASSFTISGTGDEKLFF. The chain joins TRBV11-2 to TRBJ1-4, with 10 bases identical to TRBD1. The CDR3 is 17 residues long. Trimming removed 3 bases from V and 6 bases from J; junction bases left unmatched: 10. CDR1 and CDR2 (germline): SGHAT, FQNNGV.

The chain joins TRBV7-2 to TRBJ1-6; 8 bases are a match to TRBD1. CDR3 length: 17 residues. Germline V gene sequence: CDR1 SGHTA, CDR2 FQGNSA. The V gene end was trimmed by 6 bases and the J gene end by 0 bases; junction bases not matched to a gene: 7. For the CDR3, the DNA is TGTGCCAGCAGTCGACAGGGGACGAGCTCCTATAATTCACCCCTCCACTTT. This translates into CASSRQGTSSYNSPLHF.

The sample holds a few counts of this clonotype. This chain links TRBV15 with TRBJ1-3; no firm D call. Per germline, CDR1 LNHNV and CDR2 YYDKDF (reference sequence). The V and J ends lost 3 bases and 0 bases respectively, with 9 bases between them. CDR3 size: 15 residues. CDR3 in DNA: TGTGCCACCAGCAGCGCTAGAAGCTCTGGAAACACCATATATTTT. This encodes CATSSARSSGNTIYF. The full variable domain, completed using reference TRBV15 and TRBJ1-3, is DAMVIQNPRYQVTQFGKPVTLSCSQTLNHNVMYWYQQKSSQAPKLLFHYYDKDFNNEADTPDNFQSRRPNTSFCFLDIRSPGLGDTAMYLCATSSARSSGNTIYFGEGSWLTVV.

This clonotype was counted at least ten times. Likely a read error: the CDR3 ends without its conserved phenylalanine or tryptophan. Because the CDR3's place on the DNA is in doubt, the DNA is left out and the CDR3 is given as listed by TCRdb. This chain joins TRBV7-9 and TRBJ1-1; the D call of TRBD1 is as the table states it, not checked on the DNA. The length of the CDR3 is 15 amino acids, counting both ends. Germline V gene sequence: CDR1 SEHNR, CDR2 FQNEAQ (reference sequence). Here the CDR3 reads CASSRRGARVPTWSI.

This clonotype occurred many times. The rearrangement joins TRBV5-1 to TRBJ1-1; tentatively, D is TRBD1 (5 bases). Trimming removed 3 bases at V and 0 bases at J, with 12 bases between. Germline assignment: CDR1 SGHRS and CDR2 YFSETQ. CDR3 length equals 15 residues. The CDR3 here is CASSSAGAMNTEAFF. The CDR3, as DNA: TGCGCCAGCAGCTCTGCCGGGGCTATGAACACTGAAGCTTTCTTT.

V and J are TRBV5-1 and TRBJ1-3, with D perhaps TRBD1 (6 bases). Trimming shortened V by 4 bases and J by 0 bases, and 14 bases separated the two germline ends. This CDR3 is built from 16 residues. Germline CDR1 and CDR2: SGHRS and YFSETQ. CDR3 nucleotide sequence: TGCGCCAGCAGCCAGGACAGCGTTTCCTCTGGAAACACCATATATTTT. Translated, it gives CASSQDSVSSGNTIYF.

This clonotype was detected ten times or more. The J gene is TRBJ1-1, the V gene TRBV14; 11 positions match TRBD1. The germline V gene encodes CDR1 SGHDN and CDR2 FVKESK. This CDR3 region has 18 residues. J was trimmed by 0 bases and V by 4 bases; bases with no gene match: 10. CDR3 sequence (DNA): TGTGCCAGCAGCCCGGACAGGGGGCGCATTTGGATGAACACTGAAGCTTTCTTT. This encodes CASSPDRGRIWMNTEAFF.

This clonotype appeared many times. This rearrangement joins TRBV12-3 or TRBV12-4 to TRBJ1-2; 8 bases fit TRBD1. Trimming took 6 bases from V and 2 from J; bases not matched to a gene: 2. CDR3 size: 13 residues. The CDR3 sequence: CASSWTGNYGYTF. In nucleotides, the CDR3 is TGTGCCAGCAGCTGGACAGGGAACTATGGCTACACCTTC.

The chain recombines TRBV11-2 with TRBJ1-1, with TRBD1 matching over 7 bases. The junction had 7 bases not matched to a gene; V was cut back by 2 bases and J by 10 bases. The CDR3 covers 13 residues. Germline V gene lookup returns CDR1 SGHAT and CDR2 FQNNGV. CDR3 protein: CASSLRQGDGAFF. For the CDR3, the DNA is TGTGCCAGCAGCTTACGTCAGGGGGATGGAGCTTTCTTT.

This chain links TRBV12-3 or TRBV12-4 with TRBJ2-2, with D perhaps matching TRBD1 (5 bases). CDR3 length: 13 residues. V gave up 7 bases and J gave up 6 bases, with 12 bases separating them. The CDR3 coding sequence is TGTGCCAGCACCCTACCAGGGCCCGGGGAGCTGTTTTTT. Translation: CASTLPGPGELFF.

This clonotype was detected ten times or more. The chain carries TRBV12-3 or TRBV12-4 and TRBJ1-4, with TRBD1 matching 9 bases. V was clipped by 6 bases and J by 10 bases; unmatched bases: 6. This CDR3 region has 13 residues. The DNA of the CDR3 is TGTGCCAGCAGACGACAGGGGGATGGAAAACTGTTTTTT. Amino acids: CASRRQGDGKLFF.